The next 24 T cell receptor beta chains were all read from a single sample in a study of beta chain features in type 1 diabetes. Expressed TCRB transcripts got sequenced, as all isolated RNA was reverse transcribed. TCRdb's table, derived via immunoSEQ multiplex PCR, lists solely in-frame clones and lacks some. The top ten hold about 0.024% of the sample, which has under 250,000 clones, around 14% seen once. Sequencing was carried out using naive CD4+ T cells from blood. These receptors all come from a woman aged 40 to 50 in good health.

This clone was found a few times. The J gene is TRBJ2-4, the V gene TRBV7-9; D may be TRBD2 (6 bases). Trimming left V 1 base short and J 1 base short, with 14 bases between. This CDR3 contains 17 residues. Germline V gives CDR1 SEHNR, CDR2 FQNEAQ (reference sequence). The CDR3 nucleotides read TGTGCCAGCAGCTTAGGGGCCGGGAGTGGGGCCAAAAACATTCAGTACTTC. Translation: CASSLGAGSGAKNIQYF. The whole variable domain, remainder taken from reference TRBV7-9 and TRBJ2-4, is DTGVSQNPRHKITKRGQNVTFRCDPISEHNRLYWYRQTLGQGPEFLTYFQNEAQLEKSRLLSDRFSAERPKGSFSTLEIQRTEQGDSAMYLCASSLGAGSGAKNIQYFGAGTRLSVL.

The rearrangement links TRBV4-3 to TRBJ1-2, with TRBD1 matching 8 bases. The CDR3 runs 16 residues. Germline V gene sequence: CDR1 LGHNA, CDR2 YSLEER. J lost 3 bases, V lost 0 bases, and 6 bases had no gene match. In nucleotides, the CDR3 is TGCGCCAGCAGCCAAGATACGGCAGGGGGCGACTATGGCTACACCTTC. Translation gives CASSQDTAGGDYGYTF.

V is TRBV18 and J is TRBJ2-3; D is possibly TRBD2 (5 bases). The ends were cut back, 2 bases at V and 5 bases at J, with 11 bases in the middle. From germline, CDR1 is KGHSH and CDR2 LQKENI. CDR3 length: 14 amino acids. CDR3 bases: TGTGCCAGCTCACCATTAGCTGCGGGAGATACGCAGTATTTT. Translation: CASSPLAAGDTQYF.

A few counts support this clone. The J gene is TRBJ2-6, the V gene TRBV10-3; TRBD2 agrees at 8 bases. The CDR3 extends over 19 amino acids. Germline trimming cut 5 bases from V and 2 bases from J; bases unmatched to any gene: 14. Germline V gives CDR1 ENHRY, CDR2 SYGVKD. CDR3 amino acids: CAISFIAGRGRTGANVLTF. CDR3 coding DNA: TGTGCCATCAGTTTCATAGCGGGACGTGGTCGAACTGGGGCCAACGTCCTGACTTTC.

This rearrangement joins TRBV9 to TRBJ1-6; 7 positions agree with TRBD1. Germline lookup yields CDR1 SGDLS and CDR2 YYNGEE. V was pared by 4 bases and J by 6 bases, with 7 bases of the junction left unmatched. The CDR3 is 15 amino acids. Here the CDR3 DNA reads TGTGCCAGCAGCTCCAAGACAGGGCGTAATTCACCCCTCCACTTT. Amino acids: CASSSKTGRNSPLHF.

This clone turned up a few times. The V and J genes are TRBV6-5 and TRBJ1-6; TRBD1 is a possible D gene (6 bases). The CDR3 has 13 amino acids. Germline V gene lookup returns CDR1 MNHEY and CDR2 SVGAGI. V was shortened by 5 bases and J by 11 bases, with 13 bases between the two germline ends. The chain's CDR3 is CASSQGLQTPLHF. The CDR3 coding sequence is TGTGCCAGCAGTCAGGGGCTGCAAACACCCCTCCACTTT.

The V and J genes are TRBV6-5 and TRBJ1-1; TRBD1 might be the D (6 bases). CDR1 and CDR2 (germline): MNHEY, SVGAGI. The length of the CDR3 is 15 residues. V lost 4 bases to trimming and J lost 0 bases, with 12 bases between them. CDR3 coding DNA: TGTGCCAGCAGTTCCCAGGACAGCTTGAACACTGAAGCTTTCTTT. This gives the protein CASSSQDSLNTEAFF.

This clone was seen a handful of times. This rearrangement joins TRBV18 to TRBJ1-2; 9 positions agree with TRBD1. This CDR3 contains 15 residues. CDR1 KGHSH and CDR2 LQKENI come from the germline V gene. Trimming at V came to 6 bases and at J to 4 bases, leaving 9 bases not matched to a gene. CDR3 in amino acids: CASSPSGQGGYGYTF. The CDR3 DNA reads TGTGCCAGCTCCCCCTCGGGACAGGGCGGCTATGGCTACACCTTC.

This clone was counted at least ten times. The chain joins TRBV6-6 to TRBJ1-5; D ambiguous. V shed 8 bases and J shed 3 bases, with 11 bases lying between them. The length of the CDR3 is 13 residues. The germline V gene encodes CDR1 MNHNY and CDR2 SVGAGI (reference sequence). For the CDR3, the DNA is TGTGCCAGCGGGAGCTCGGTCAATCAGCCCCAGCATTTT. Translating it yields CASGSSVNQPQHF.

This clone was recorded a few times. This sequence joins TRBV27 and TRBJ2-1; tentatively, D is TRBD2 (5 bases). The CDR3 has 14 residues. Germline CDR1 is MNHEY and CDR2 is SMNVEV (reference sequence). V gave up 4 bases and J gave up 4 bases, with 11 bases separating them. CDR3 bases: TGTGCCAGCAGTTACGTTTGGGAGTACAATGAGCAGTTCTTC. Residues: CASSYVWEYNEQFF.

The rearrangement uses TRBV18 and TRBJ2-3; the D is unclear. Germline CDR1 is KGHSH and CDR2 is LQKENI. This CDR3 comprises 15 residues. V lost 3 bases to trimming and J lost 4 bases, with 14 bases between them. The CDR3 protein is CASSPGPPVADTQYF. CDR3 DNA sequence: TGTGCCAGCTCACCTGGGCCACCAGTTGCAGATACGCAGTATTTT. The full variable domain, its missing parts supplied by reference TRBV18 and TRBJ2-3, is NAGVMQNPRHLVRRRGQEARLRCSPMKGHSHVYWYRQLPEEGLKFMVYLQKENIIDESGMPKERFSAEFPKEGPSILRIQQVVRGDSAAYFCASSPGPPVADTQYFGPGTRLTVL.

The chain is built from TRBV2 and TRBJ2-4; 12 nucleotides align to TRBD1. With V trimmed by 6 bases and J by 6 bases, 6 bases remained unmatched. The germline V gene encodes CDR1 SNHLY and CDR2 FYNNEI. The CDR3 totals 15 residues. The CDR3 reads CASREGQGAGNIQYF. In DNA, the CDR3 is TGTGCCAGCAGGGAGGGACAGGGGGCAGGAAACATTCAGTACTTC.

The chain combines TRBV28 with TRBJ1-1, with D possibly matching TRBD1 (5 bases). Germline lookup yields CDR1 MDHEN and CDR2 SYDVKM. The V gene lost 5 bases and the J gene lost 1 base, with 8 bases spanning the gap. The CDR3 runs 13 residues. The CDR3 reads CASSRGTNTEAFF. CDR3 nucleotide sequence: TGTGCCAGCAGTAGGGGAACGAACACTGAAGCTTTCTTT.

CDR3 loop: CASSSQTGLEQYF. The DNA for the CDR3 is TGTGCCAGCAGCTCCCAAACGGGGTTAGAGCAGTACTTC. The gene calls are TRBV7-2 and TRBJ2-7; the D gene is possibly TRBD2 (5 bases). This CDR3 region has 13 residues. The V gene's germline CDR1 is SGHTA and CDR2 FQGNSA. V lost 4 bases, J lost 7 bases, and 14 bases lay in between.

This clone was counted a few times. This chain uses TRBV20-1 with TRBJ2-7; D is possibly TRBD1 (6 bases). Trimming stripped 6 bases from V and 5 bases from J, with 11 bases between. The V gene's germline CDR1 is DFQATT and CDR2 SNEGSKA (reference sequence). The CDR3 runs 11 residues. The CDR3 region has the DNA TGCAGTGCGCAGGGGATTCACGAGCAGTACTTC. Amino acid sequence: CSAQGIHEQYF.

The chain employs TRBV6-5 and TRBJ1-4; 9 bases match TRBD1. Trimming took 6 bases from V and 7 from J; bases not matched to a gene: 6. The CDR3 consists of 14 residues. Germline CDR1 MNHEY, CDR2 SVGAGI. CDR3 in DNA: TGTGCCAGCAGGGGGACAGGGAGAAGTGAAAAACTGTTTTTT. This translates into CASRGTGRSEKLFF.

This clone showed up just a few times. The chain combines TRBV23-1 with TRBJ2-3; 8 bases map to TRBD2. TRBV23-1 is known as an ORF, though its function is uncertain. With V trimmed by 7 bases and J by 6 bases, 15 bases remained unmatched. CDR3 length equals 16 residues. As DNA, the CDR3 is TGCGCCAGCATCCCCCGGACTAGCACTAATTGGGATACGCAGTATTTT. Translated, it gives CASIPRTSTNWDTQYF.

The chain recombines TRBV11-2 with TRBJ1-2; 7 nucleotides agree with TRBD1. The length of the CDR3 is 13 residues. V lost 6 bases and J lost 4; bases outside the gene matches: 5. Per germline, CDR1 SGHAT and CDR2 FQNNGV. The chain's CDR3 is CASSVGQSYGYTF. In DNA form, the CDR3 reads TGTGCCAGCAGTGTGGGACAGTCCTATGGCTACACCTTC.

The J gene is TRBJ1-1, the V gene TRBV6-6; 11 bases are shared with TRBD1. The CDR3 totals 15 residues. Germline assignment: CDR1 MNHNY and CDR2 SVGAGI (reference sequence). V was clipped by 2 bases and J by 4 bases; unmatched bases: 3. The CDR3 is CASSYPGTGGTEAFF. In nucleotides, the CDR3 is TGTGCCAGCAGTTACCCCGGGACAGGGGGCACTGAAGCTTTCTTT.

The CDR3 is CASSQGVTSGYNEQFF. CDR3 nucleotide sequence: TGTGCCAGCAGCCAAGGGGTCACTAGCGGGTACAATGAGCAGTTCTTC. The rearrangement uses TRBV14 and TRBJ2-1; 9 bases line up with TRBD2. The length of the CDR3 is 16 residues. J was trimmed by 4 bases and V by 1 base; bases with no gene match: 5. Germline assignment: CDR1 SGHDN and CDR2 FVKESK.

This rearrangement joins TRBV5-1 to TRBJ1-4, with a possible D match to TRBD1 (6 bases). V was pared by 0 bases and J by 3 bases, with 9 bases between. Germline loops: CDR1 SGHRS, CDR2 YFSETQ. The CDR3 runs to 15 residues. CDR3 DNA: TGCGCCAGCAGCTTGGCAGGGGAGTCTAATGAAAAACTGTTTTTT. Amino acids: CASSLAGESNEKLFF.

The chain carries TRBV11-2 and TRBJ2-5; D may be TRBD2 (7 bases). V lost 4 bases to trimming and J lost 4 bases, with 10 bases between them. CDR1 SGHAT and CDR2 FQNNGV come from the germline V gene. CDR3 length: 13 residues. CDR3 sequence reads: CASSWGGGETQYF. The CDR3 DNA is TGTGCCAGCAGCTGGGGGGGCGGAGAGACCCAGTACTTC.

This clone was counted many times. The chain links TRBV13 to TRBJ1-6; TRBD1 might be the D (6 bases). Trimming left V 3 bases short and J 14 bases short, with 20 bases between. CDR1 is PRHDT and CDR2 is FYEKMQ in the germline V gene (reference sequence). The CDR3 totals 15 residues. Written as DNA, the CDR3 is TGTGCCAGCAGCTTGGCTCACCGGGACATCGAGACCCTCCACTTT. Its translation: CASSLAHRDIETLHF.

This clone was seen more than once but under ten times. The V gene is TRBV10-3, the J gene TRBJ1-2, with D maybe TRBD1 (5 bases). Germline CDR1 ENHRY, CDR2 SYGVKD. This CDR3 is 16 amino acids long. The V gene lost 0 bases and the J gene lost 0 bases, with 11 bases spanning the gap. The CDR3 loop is CAISESGGVANYGYTF. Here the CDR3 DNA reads TGTGCCATCAGTGAGTCGGGAGGGGTAGCTAACTATGGCTACACCTTC.